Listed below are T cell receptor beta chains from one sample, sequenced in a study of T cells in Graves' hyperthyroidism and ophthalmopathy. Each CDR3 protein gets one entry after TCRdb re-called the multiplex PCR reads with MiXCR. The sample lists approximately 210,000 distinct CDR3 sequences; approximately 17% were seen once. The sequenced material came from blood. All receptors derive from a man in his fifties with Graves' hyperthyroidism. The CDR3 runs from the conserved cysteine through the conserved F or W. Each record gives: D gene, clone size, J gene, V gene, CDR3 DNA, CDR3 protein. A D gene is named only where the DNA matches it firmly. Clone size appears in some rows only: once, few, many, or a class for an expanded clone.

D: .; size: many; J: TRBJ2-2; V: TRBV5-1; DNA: TGCGCCAGCAGCTCCAGTGGGGCAGGGGTTACCGGGGAGCTGTTTTTT; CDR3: CASSSSGAGVTGELFF
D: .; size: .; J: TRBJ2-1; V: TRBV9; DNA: TGTGCCAGCAGCGTAGGGTCGGCGGGTAGGAACAATGAACAGTTCTTC; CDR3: CASSVGSAGRNNEQFF
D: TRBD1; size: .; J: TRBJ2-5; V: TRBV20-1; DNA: TGCAGTGCTAGAGACTATGGACAGGGGTCAGGAGAGACCCAGTACTTC; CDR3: CSARDYGQGSGETQYF
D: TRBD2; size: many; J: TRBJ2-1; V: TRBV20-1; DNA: TGCAGTGCTAGGGGACTAGCGGGAATGGGCGCCTACAATGAGCAGTTCTTC; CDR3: CSARGLAGMGAYNEQFF
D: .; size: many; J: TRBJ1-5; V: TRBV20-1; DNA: TGCAGTGCTATCGGACACGGCAATCAGCCCCAGCATTTT; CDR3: CSAIGHGNQPQHF
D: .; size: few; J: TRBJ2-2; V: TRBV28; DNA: TGTGCCAGCGGTACAACTGGCACCGGGGAGCTGTTTTTT; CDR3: CASGTTGTGELFF
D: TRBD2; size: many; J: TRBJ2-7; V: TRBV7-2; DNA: TGTGCCAGCAGCTTAGCAGTGACTAGCGGGACCGAGCAGTACTTC; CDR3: CASSLAVTSGTEQYF
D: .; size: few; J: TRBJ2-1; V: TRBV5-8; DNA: TGTGCCAGCAGCTTGACCGGAGCCAATGAGCAGTTCTTC; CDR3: CASSLTGANEQFF
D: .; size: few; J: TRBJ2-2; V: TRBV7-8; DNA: TGTGCCAGCAGCGGGACTGCGAACACCGGGGAGCTGTTTTTT; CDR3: CASSGTANTGELFF
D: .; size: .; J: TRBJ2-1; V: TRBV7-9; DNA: TGTGCCAGCGGCCGGTGGTTAGAAAACTACAATGAGCAGTTCTTC; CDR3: CASGRWLENYNEQFF
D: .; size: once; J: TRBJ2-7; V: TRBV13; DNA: TGTGCCAGCAGCTCGGGACTTGATTACGAGCAGTACTTC; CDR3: CASSSGLDYEQYF
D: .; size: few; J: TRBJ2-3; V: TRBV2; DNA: TGTGCCAGCAACATCGAACAGGGTAATACGCAGTATTTT; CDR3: CASNIEQGNTQYF
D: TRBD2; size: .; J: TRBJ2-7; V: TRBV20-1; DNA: TGCAGTGCTTTACTAGCGGGGTCTTACGAGCAGTACTTC; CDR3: CSALLAGSYEQYF
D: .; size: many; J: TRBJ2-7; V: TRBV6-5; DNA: TGTGCCAGCAGTTACTCGACCGCCGGGTACGGCTACGAGCAGTACTTC; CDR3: CASSYSTAGYGYEQYF
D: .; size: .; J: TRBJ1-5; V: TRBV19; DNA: TGTGCCAGTAGCCGATGGAAACAGCCCCAGCATTTT; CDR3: CASSRWKQPQHF
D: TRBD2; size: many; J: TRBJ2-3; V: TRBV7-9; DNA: TGTGCCAGCAGCTTTGCTTCTAGCGGGATCGATACGCAGTATTTT; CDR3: CASSFASSGIDTQYF
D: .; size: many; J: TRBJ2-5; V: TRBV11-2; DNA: TGTGCCAGCAGCTTAGCCGAGGAGACCCAGTACTTC; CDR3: CASSLAEETQYF
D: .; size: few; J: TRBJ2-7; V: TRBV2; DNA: TGTGCCAGCAGTTCGAGGACTACCGCCCCCGAGCAGTACTTC; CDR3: CASSSRTTAPEQYF
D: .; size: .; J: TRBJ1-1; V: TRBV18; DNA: TGTGCCAGCTCACCCCATGCTACGAGGGGCACTGAAGCTTTCTTT; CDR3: CASSPHATRGTEAFF
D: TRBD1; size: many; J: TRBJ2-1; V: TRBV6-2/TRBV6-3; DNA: TGTGCCAGCAGTTACGCCTGGACAGGCTACAATGAGCAGTTCTTC; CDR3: CASSYAWTGYNEQFF
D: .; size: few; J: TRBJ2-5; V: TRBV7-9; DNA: TGTGCCAGCAGCCCGCCTGACAGGTTATTAGCGGGCCCCAAAGAGACCCAGTACTTC; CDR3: CASSPPDRLLAGPKETQYF
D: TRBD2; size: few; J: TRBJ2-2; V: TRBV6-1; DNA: TGTGCCAGCAGACGATGGGAGGGGAACACCGGGGAGCTGTTTTTT; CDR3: CASRRWEGNTGELFF
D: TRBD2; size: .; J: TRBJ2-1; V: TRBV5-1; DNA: TGCGCCAGCGGCTCGACTAGCGGGAGCTACGAGCAGTTCTTC; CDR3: CASGSTSGSYEQFF
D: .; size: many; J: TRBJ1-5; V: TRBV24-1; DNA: TGTGCCACCAGGGCAGGGAGTGATCAGCCCCAGCATTTT; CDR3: CATRAGSDQPQHF
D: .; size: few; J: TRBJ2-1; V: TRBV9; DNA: TGTGCCAGCAGCGTAGCTACTGCCTTCAATGAGCAGTTCTTC; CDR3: CASSVATAFNEQFF
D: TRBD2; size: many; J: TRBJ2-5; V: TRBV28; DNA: TGTGCCAGCGCGACTAGCGGGAGGGTTTGGGAGACCCAGTACTTC; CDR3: CASATSGRVWETQYF
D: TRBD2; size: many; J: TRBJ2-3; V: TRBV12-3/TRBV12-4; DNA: TGTGCCAGCAGAACTGGAGGACTAGCGGGAGCTGATACGCAGTATTTT; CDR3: CASRTGGLAGADTQYF
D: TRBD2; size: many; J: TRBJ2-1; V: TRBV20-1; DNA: TGCAGTGCCCATAGCGGGAGGGCCCTCAGTGAGCAGTTCTTC; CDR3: CSAHSGRALSEQFF
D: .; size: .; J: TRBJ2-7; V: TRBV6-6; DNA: TGTGCCAGCAGTTACTCGGGCGGGAAGCCAACCTACGAGCAGTACTTC; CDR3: CASSYSGGKPTYEQYF
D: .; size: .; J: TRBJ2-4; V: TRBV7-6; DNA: TGTGCCAGCAGCCCCGTGGACAAAAACATTCAGTACTTC; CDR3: CASSPVDKNIQYF
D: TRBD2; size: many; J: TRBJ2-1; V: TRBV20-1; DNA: TGCAGTGCTAGTCCCCTACTAGCGGCCAAAGACAATGAGCAGTTCTTC; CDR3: CSASPLLAAKDNEQFF
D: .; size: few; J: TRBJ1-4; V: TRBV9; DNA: TGTGCCAGCAGCGTAGCTCAGGGGCCTCCAACTAATGAAAAACTGTTTTTT; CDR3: CASSVAQGPPTNEKLFF
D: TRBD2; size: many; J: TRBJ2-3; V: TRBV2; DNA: TGTGCCAGCGAGGGGCTAGCGGGAGAACCGAGCACAGATACGCAGTATTTT; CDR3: CASEGLAGEPSTDTQYF